This entry features one TCR beta chain sequence. Its antigen is unknown. The entry originates in a study of CD8 T cells in Susac syndrome. Study-level results: There were 15 to 20 Susac-specific public clones in total CD8+ repertoires and about 5 in CD8+ TEMRA repertoires.

Germline CDR1 and CDR2: SNHLY and FYNNEI. The CDR3 runs to 16 residues. Trimming pared 3 bases from V and 3 bases from J, leaving 16 bases between. The RNA, roughly 0.5 to 1 ug, was put through reverse transcription using random hexamers. TCRdb re-called the immunoSEQ multiplex PCR reads with MiXCR, one entry per CDR3 protein. The sample holds under 70,000 distinct CDR3 sequences, approximately 95% seen once. The genes are TRBV2 and TRBJ2-3; D is undetermined. The origin of this receptor is a human donor with Susac syndrome. The sample taken for sequencing was CD8+ T cells from PBMCs. CDR3 nucleotides: TGTGCCAGCAGTGATGGGTCGGCCGCGCCTACAGATACGCAGTATTTT. This sequence encodes CASSDGSAAPTDTQYF.